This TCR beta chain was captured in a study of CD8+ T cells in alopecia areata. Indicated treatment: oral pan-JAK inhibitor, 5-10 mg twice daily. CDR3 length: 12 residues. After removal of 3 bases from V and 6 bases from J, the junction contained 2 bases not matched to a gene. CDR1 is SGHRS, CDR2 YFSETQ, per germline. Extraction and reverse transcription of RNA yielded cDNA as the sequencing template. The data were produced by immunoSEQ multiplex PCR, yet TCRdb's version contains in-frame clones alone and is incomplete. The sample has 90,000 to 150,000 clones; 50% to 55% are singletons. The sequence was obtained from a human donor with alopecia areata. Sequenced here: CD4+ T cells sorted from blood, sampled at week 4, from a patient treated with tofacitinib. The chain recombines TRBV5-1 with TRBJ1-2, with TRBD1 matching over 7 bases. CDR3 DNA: TGCGCCAGCAGCTGGGACAGTCATGGCTACACCTTC. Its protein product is CASSWDSHGYTF.